Each of the 8 T cell receptor beta chains below was sequenced from the same sample in a study of blood T cell repertoires in COVID-19. Clones were read by immunoSEQ multiplex PCR, and TCRdb kept only the in-frame ones, dropping some. The sample shows 55,000 to 85,000 clones, around 84% of them seen only once. Specimen: peripheral blood. All receptors come from a woman in her 70s with acute or convalescent COVID-19.

The V call is TRBV19, the J call TRBJ2-2, with TRBD2 matching over 11 bases. CDR1 and CDR2 from the germline V gene are LNHDA and SQIVND (reference sequence). V shed 5 bases, J shed 2 bases, and the junction held 4 bases outside the gene matches. The CDR3 runs to 16 residues. The CDR3 is CASSQTSGVNTGELFF. The CDR3 DNA sequence: TGTGCCAGTAGTCAGACTAGCGGGGTAAACACCGGGGAGCTGTTTTTT. The full variable domain, rest sourced from reference TRBV19 and TRBJ2-2, is DGGITQSPKYLFRKEGQNVTLSCEQNLNHDAMYWYRQDPGQGLRLIYYSQIVNDFQKGDIAEGYSVSREKKESFPLTVTSAQKNPTAFYLCASSQTSGVNTGELFFGEGSRLTVL.

The chain has TRBV29-1 and TRBJ2-1; 9 nucleotides agree with TRBD2. The CDR3 sequence is 15 residues long. The V gene's germline CDR1 is SQVTM and CDR2 ANQGSEA. V lost 3 bases and J lost 7; bases outside the gene matches: 10. The CDR3 spells CSVDMAGGPGNEQFF. The CDR3 DNA follows: TGCAGCGTTGATATGGCGGGAGGGCCTGGAAATGAGCAGTTCTTC.

The chain is built from TRBV19 and TRBJ2-5; 8 nucleotides agree with TRBD1. J gave up 3 bases and V 5 bases, and 2 bases lay outside the gene matches. Germline V CDR1 and CDR2: LNHDA, SQIVND (reference sequence). The CDR3 runs to 13 residues. DNA of the CDR3: TGTGCCAGTAGTTCGGACAGGGAAGAGACCCAGTACTTC. This codes for CASSSDREETQYF.

This chain uses TRBV7-9 with TRBJ2-5; 7 positions match TRBD1. V shed 5 bases and J 4 bases; nucleotides not matched to a gene: 10. The CDR3 loop spans 15 amino acids. CDR1 and CDR2 (germline): SEHNR, FQNEAQ (reference sequence). The CDR3 sequence: CASSPTGIRGETQYF. CDR3 sequence (DNA): TGTGCCAGCAGCCCGACAGGGATCAGGGGAGAGACCCAGTACTTC.

The V call is TRBV28, the J call TRBJ2-7; TRBD2 matches at 8 bases. This CDR3 is 13 amino acids long. Germline-derived CDR1 and CDR2 are MDHEN and SYDVKM. The V segment lost 6 bases and the J segment 5 bases; nucleotides outside the gene matches: 6. The CDR3 DNA sequence: TGTGCCAGCAGGGCTAGCGGGCCCCACGAGCAGTACTTC. Translation gives CASRASGPHEQYF.

V and J are TRBV5-5 and TRBJ2-3; 9 bases are a match to TRBD1. In germline, CDR1 is SGHKS, CDR2 YYEKEE (reference sequence). Unmatched junction bases numbered 3, after V lost 3 bases and J lost 4 bases. This CDR3 has 14 residues. The CDR3 loop reads CASSSQGASDTQYF. In DNA form, the CDR3 reads TGTGCCAGCAGCTCACAGGGGGCTTCAGATACGCAGTATTTT.

The J gene is TRBJ2-3, the V gene TRBV10-3; D uncertain. Germline V CDR1 and CDR2: ENHRY, SYGVKD. The germline V and J ends were trimmed by 2 bases and 3 bases, with 6 bases remaining between them. The CDR3 contains 13 residues. CDR3 DNA: TGTGCCATCAGTGAGGAGAAGACAGATACGCAGTATTTT. Translating it yields CAISEEKTDTQYF.

This chain links TRBV5-3 with TRBJ1-2, with TRBD1 matching 8 bases. TRBV5-3 is flagged as an ORF with uncertain function. The CDR3 totals 13 residues. The V segment lost 4 bases and the J segment 7 bases; nucleotides outside the gene matches: 6. CDR3 nucleotides: TGTGCCAGAAGCCAGGACAGGGAGCGTGGCTACACCTTC. This translates into CARSQDRERGYTF.